Described below is a single TCR beta chain sequence and its context. What it binds is unknown. Sequence data for DNA of cultured CD4+ T cells were generated by the Oncomine TCR Beta short-read assay. MiXCR was run by TCRdb on the PCR reads, yielding one entry per CDR3 protein. The table has about 18,000 distinct CDR3 sequences, 29% seen once. The sample comes from a study of vaccination and CD4 T cells after COVID-19. Study overall: Each post-COVID sample was drawn after diagnosis, and the median interval was 101 days (range 35 to 161). Median time from second vaccine dose to sampling was just over 70 days (14 to 241).

Treatment defined: approximately nine-day PBMC culture with coronavirus spike peptide pools or control peptides (ViraFEST assay). This receptor was identified in a human donor with COVID-19. The sequenced material came from cultured CD4+ T cells from blood.

CDR3 in amino acids: CASSYRTGVNTEAFF. In DNA form, the CDR3 reads TGTGCCAGCAGTTACCGAACAGGGGTGAACACTGAAGCTTTCTTT. This chain joins TRBV12-3 or TRBV12-4 and TRBJ1-1; TRBD1 matches at 7 bases. The CDR3 length is 15 residues. Trimming at V came to 4 bases and at J to 0 bases, leaving 5 bases not matched to a gene.